This T cell receptor (beta chain) was captured in a study of blood T cell repertoires in COVID-19. Turning to the study itself: COVID-19 samples from acute and convalescent phases originated in the United States, Italy and Spain.

Sequencing was performed with immunoSEQ multiplex PCR; in TCRdb, only in-frame clones are kept and a portion is missing. The sample has roughly 230,000 clones, approximately 83% seen once. From germline, CDR1 is SGHTA and CDR2 FQGNSA. The CDR3 runs to 17 residues. V lost 5 bases and J lost 1, with 20 bases in between. The V call is TRBV7-2, the J call TRBJ1-1; D is possibly TRBD1 (6 bases). Material: peripheral blood. The receptor's source is a man between 40 and 49 years old with acute or convalescent COVID-19. This chain's CDR3 is CASSAAPVGAGNTEAFF. The CDR3 DNA reads as TGTGCCAGCAGCGCGGCCCCTGTGGGGGCGGGGAACACTGAAGCTTTCTTT.